This TCR beta chain was retrieved from a study of identical twins. Broader study findings: For zero-insertion analyses, partial confounding could come from invariant MAIT and iNKT cells.

For this clonotype: The antigen remains undetermined.

A universal primer site was added by template switching, and unique molecular identifiers were carried by the cDNA. TCRdb re-called the 5' RACE reads with MiXCR, one entry per CDR3 protein. The data contain hundreds of thousands of distinct CDR3 sequences, about 18% of them singletons. The CDR3 extends over 14 amino acids. Per germline, CDR1 MNHEY and CDR2 SVGAGI. V lost 2 bases, J lost 1 base, and 8 bases lay in between. The same specimen was also included in a second study, on T cells expressing NK-cell markers. That source adds: The authors restricted sorting to alpha-beta TCR T cells with an anti-gamma-delta TCR antibody in several experiments. These clonotypes, the leaders elsewhere, also led the CD3+CD56-NKG2C+ fraction in four donors.

This clonotype was obtained from a woman between 18 and 29 years old in good health. This chain joins TRBV6-5 and TRBJ2-5, with no clear D. Specimen: PBMCs. The CDR3 bases are TGTGCCAGCAGTTACGAAGACACCCAAGAGACCCAGTACTTC. Residues: CASSYEDTQETQYF.